A single sample is the source of the 15 T cell receptor beta chains below, sequenced in a study of blood T cells in healthy people across ages. The authors ran a second PCR of about 7 to 11 cycles using a sample-barcoded 5' primer and a J-beta primer mix. MiXCR, run by TCRdb on the 5' RACE reads, gives a single entry per CDR3 protein. Of over a million distinct CDR3 sequences listed, around 45% are singletons. Sequencing was carried out using blood. These receptor sequences come from a woman aged 55-70 years in good health.

V is TRBV20-1 and J is TRBJ1-2; D not resolved. Germline assignment: CDR1 DFQATT and CDR2 SNEGSKA (reference sequence). The CDR3 length is 12 residues. V was cut by 5 bases and J by 5 bases, with 12 bases left in between. CDR3 DNA sequence: TGCAGTGCTCAAGGGTCAATTTATGGCTACACCTTC. Translated, it gives CSAQGSIYGYTF.

This clonotype was counted a few times. The gene calls are TRBV2 and TRBJ2-1; 9 bases match TRBD1. With V trimmed by 6 bases and J by 9 bases, 12 bases remained unmatched. The CDR3 is 15 residues long. Germline-derived CDR1 and CDR2 are SNHLY and FYNNEI. DNA for the CDR3: TGTGCCAGCAGGCCCACAGGGGGCAATTTCGGTGAGCAGTTCTTC. Its protein product is CASRPTGGNFGEQFF.

This chain joins TRBV7-9 and TRBJ2-7; possibly TRBD1 or TRBD2 for D (5 bases each). This CDR3 has 15 amino acids. Trimming removed 5 bases at V and 4 bases at J, with 18 bases between. CDR1 is SEHNR and CDR2 is FQNEAQ in the germline V gene (reference sequence). In nucleotides, the CDR3 is TGTGCCAGCAGCCACTTGGGGGTAGGGGATTACGAGCAGTACTTC. Encoded protein: CASSHLGVGDYEQYF.

The chain couples TRBV3-1 to TRBJ2-7; D not certain. In germline, CDR1 is LGHDT, CDR2 YNNKEL (reference sequence). Trimming took off 5 bases at V and 3 bases at J, with 8 bases between the two ends. The CDR3 has 12 amino acids. The chain's CDR3 is CASSTRYYEQYF. The CDR3, as DNA: TGTGCCAGCAGCACACGATACTACGAGCAGTACTTC.

The chain uses TRBV12-3 or TRBV12-4 and TRBJ2-5; the D gene is possibly TRBD1 (6 bases). The CDR3 loop spans 12 amino acids. Deletions cut 6 bases from V and 10 bases from J, with 15 bases between. In DNA, the CDR3 is TGTGCCAGCAGACTGGGACAAGATGTCCAGTACTTC. Translated: CASRLGQDVQYF.

This clonotype was detected many times. V usage is TRBV20-1 and J usage is TRBJ1-5; D is undetermined. V gave up 6 bases and J gave up 4 bases, with 16 bases separating them. This CDR3 has 14 residues. From germline, CDR1 is DFQATT and CDR2 SNEGSKA (reference sequence). Here the CDR3 DNA reads TGCAGTGCAGAACCCCGGGGTTCAAATCAGCCCCAGCATTTT. Its protein is CSAEPRGSNQPQHF.

The table lists this clonotype with a few counts. The gene calls are TRBV2 and TRBJ2-3; D perhaps matches TRBD2 (6 bases). Trimming pared 6 bases from V and 6 bases from J, leaving 16 bases between. Germline CDR1 reads SNHLY; CDR2 reads FYNNEI. This CDR3 is built from 14 residues. DNA for the CDR3: TGTGCCAGCAGAGGGGTTGGGACTTTGGATACGCAGTATTTT. Translation gives CASRGVGTLDTQYF. Variable domain in full (rest from reference TRBV2 and TRBJ2-3): EPEVTQTPSHQVTQMGQEVILRCVPISNHLYFYWYRQILGQKVEFLVSFYNNEISEKSEIFDDQFSVERPDGSNFTLKIRSTKLEDSAMYFCASRGVGTLDTQYFGPGTRLTVL.

The J gene is TRBJ2-5, the V gene TRBV4-1; 11 nucleotides agree with TRBD2. The V segment lost 0 bases and the J segment 4 bases; nucleotides outside the gene matches: 7. This CDR3 region has 17 residues. Germline V lookup: CDR1 MGHRA, CDR2 YSYEKL. The CDR3 DNA follows: TGCGCCAGCAGCCAAGATACGGCTAGCGGGAGGAGAGAGACCCAGTACTTC. Translating it yields CASSQDTASGRRETQYF.

The chain uses TRBV7-9 and TRBJ2-1, with 7 bases that match TRBD1. The CDR3 runs to 14 residues. J was trimmed by 8 bases and V by 0 bases; bases with no gene match: 4. Per the germline V gene, CDR1 is SEHNR and CDR2 is FQNEAQ (reference sequence). The DNA of the CDR3 is TGTGCCAGCAGCTTAGCAACAGGGGTTGATGAGCAGTTCTTC. This sequence encodes CASSLATGVDEQFF.

This clonotype has more than one count but fewer than ten. This chain joins TRBV7-2 and TRBJ2-7, with D tentatively TRBD1 (5 bases). V was shortened by 3 bases and J by 2 bases, with 8 bases between the two germline ends. This CDR3 spans 13 amino acids. Germline loops: CDR1 SGHTA, CDR2 FQGNSA. CDR3 in DNA: TGTGCCAGCAGCTTTAAGGGGACCTACGAGCAGTACTTC. Translation gives CASSFKGTYEQYF.

This clonotype was counted between two and nine times. The chain has TRBV29-1 and TRBJ2-3, with a tentative D call TRBD2 (6 bases). V shed 8 bases and J shed 2 bases, with 14 bases lying between them. Germline V gene lookup returns CDR1 SQVTM and CDR2 ANQGSEA. The CDR3 runs 13 residues. CDR3 coding DNA: TGCAGCCCGCGGGACGGCAACACAGATACGCAGTATTTT. It specifies CSPRDGNTDTQYF.

The genes are TRBV4-2 and TRBJ1-5; 8 bases line up with TRBD1. CDR1 LGHNA and CDR2 YNFKEQ come from the germline V gene. The CDR3 is made up of 14 amino acids. V shed 1 base, J shed 10 bases, and the junction held 6 bases outside the gene matches. The CDR3 spells CASSQGSGGEPQHF. DNA of the CDR3: TGTGCCAGCAGCCAAGGATCAGGGGGCGAACCCCAGCATTTT.

Concerning this clonotype itself: Mismatch with germline at one junction end may stem from a read error. The V gene is TRBV9, the J gene TRBJ2-4, with TRBD1 identical over 7 bases. The J call may be in error: the DNA end matches TRBJ2-5 better. This CDR3 region has 15 residues. Germline CDR1 reads SGDLS; CDR2 reads YYNGEE. CDR3 nucleotide sequence: TGTACCAGCAGCGTAGGGGTCAGGGGGCAAGAGACCCAGTACTTC. Translation gives CTSSVGVRGQETQYF.

This clonotype appeared once. V gene TRBV2 combines with J gene TRBJ1-4, with 8 bases fitting TRBD1. The length of the CDR3 is 15 residues. J was trimmed by 7 bases and V by 4 bases; bases with no gene match: 8. Germline lookup yields CDR1 SNHLY and CDR2 FYNNEI. The CDR3 sequence is CASSVGQGGGEKLFF. CDR3 in DNA: TGTGCCAGCAGTGTAGGACAGGGCGGTGGTGAAAAACTGTTTTTT.

The table lists this clonotype with a few counts. This chain uses TRBV24-1 with TRBJ2-7; tentative D call: TRBD2 (5 bases). V lost 0 bases and J 5 bases, leaving 16 bases between the germline ends. In germline, CDR1 is KGHDR, CDR2 SFDVKD. The CDR3 sequence is 16 residues long. CDR3 residues: CATSDLRGCPNHEQYF. CDR3 in DNA: TGTGCCACCAGTGATTTGCGGGGTTGTCCCAACCACGAGCAGTACTTC.